This T cell receptor (beta chain) was identified during a study of Ad26.COV2.S vaccination and SARS-CoV-2 variants. Treatment: around 19 received Ad26.COV2.S at low or high dose, single or two shots; five or six received placebo; per-sample allocation not given. Each sample was drawn 63 days after the first injection (of vaccine or placebo). Repertoires were generated with immunoSEQ multiplex PCR, while TCRdb's copy carries only in-frame clones and drops some. The table lists a few hundred thousand clones, 70% to 90% of them singletons. The CDR3 has 13 amino acids. V lost 5 bases and J lost 0, with 8 bases in between. Per germline, CDR1 SGHVS and CDR2 FNYEAQ.

The sample was peripheral blood, taken in a trial of Ad26.COV2.S vaccine versus placebo. This chain connects TRBV7-6 to TRBJ2-7, with TRBD1 as a possible D gene (5 bases). The receptor was isolated from a person aged 18-65 years who received the Ad26.COV2.S COVID-19 vaccine or a placebo. The CDR3 DNA reads TGTGCCAGCAGCCTCGACAGCTCCTACGAGCAGTACTTC. Translation: CASSLDSSYEQYF. Based on the CDR3 plus reference TRBV7-6 and TRBJ2-7, the full variable domain is GAGVSQSPRYKVTKRGQDVALRCDPISGHVSLYWYRQALGQGPEFLTYFNYEAQQDKSGLPNDRFSAERPEGSISTLTIQRTEQRDSAMYRCASSLDSSYEQYFGPGTRLTVT.